This TCR beta chain was retrieved from a study of shared clonotypes between healthy human individuals. Trimming stripped 0 bases from V and 9 bases from J, with 12 bases between. Germline assignment: CDR1 MNHNS and CDR2 SASEGT. CDR3 length equals 14 residues. Sequencing used immunoSEQ multiplex PCR; TCRdb keeps in-frame clones, though not all of them. This table holds about half a million clones, approximately 80% found once. The sequenced sample consisted of PBMCs. The TCR comes from a woman between 40 and 55 years old in good health. Some clones in this sample may be carry-over from other donors' samples. V and J are TRBV6-1 and TRBJ1-5; tentative D call: TRBD1 (6 bases). The CDR3 nucleotides read TGTGCCAGCAGTGAAGCAGGGGGGATATGGCCCCAGCATTTT. Translated: CASSEAGGIWPQHF.